Shown below are 15 T cell receptor beta chains from a single sample sequenced in a study of blood T cell repertoires in COVID-19. Here immunoSEQ multiplex PCR was the method, and the copy in TCRdb shows in-frame clones only, minus some. The table lists under 250,000 clones, around 80% of them singletons. The specimen sequenced was peripheral blood. Receptors originate from a woman aged 40 to 50 with acute or convalescent COVID-19.

The chain employs TRBV29-1 and TRBJ2-1, with D possibly TRBD2 on 6 matching bases. CDR1 is SQVTM, CDR2 ANQGSEA, per germline. The V end lost 4 bases, the J end lost 8 bases, and 18 bases lay between the germline ends. The CDR3 is 14 amino acids. The CDR3 loop is CSVARLVVQDEQFF. In DNA form, the CDR3 reads TGCAGCGTTGCGCGACTAGTCGTACAAGATGAGCAGTTCTTC.

The V and J genes are TRBV19 and TRBJ2-1, with TRBD2 matching over 13 bases. Germline CDR1 and CDR2: LNHDA and SQIVND (reference sequence). The CDR3 covers 17 residues. The V gene end was trimmed by 8 bases and the J gene end by 10 bases; junction bases not matched to a gene: 17. CDR3 coding DNA: TGTGCCAGTTCTCGGGGGGGACCGGGACTAGCGGGAAGGGAGCAGTTCTTC. Its protein product is CASSRGGPGLAGREQFF.

CDR3 in amino acids: CASSPRTGSEAEAFF. CDR3 DNA: TGTGCCAGTAGTCCGAGGACAGGCTCTGAGGCTGAAGCTTTCTTT. The chain is built from TRBV19 and TRBJ1-1, with 7 bases that match TRBD1. This CDR3 region has 15 residues. Per the germline V gene, CDR1 is LNHDA and CDR2 is SQIVND (reference sequence). The V segment lost 5 bases and the J segment 6 bases; nucleotides outside the gene matches: 12.

This chain joins TRBV10-2 and TRBJ2-7; TRBD1 might be the D (5 bases). The germline V gene encodes CDR1 WSHSY and CDR2 SAAADI. This CDR3 has 13 amino acids. Trimming shortened V by 6 bases and J by 6 bases, and 15 bases separated the two germline ends. The chain's CDR3 is CASSETRVSEQYF. In DNA form, the CDR3 reads TGCGCCAGCAGCGAGACCAGGGTTTCCGAGCAGTACTTC.

The rearrangement uses TRBV27 and TRBJ2-1; 9 bases fit TRBD1. There are 15 residues in the CDR3. The junction had 12 bases not matched to a gene; V was cut back by 5 bases and J by 10 bases. In germline, CDR1 is MNHEY, CDR2 SMNVEV (reference sequence). The DNA of the CDR3 is TGTGCCAGCAGTCCCGGGACAGGGTATCAGGGGGAGCAGTTCTTC. Translation gives CASSPGTGYQGEQFF.

Worth noting for this clone: Other DNA sequences in the sample encode the same CDR3. This chain joins TRBV11-2 and TRBJ2-7; the match to TRBD2 covers 13 bases. The CDR3 is made up of 14 amino acids. Unmatched junction bases numbered 0, after V lost 3 bases and J lost 4 bases. Germline loops: CDR1 SGHAT, CDR2 FQNNGV. The CDR3 DNA reads TGTGCCAGCAGCTTGGGACTAGCGGGGTACGAGCAGTACTTC. This encodes CASSLGLAGYEQYF.

This sequence joins TRBV7-2 and TRBJ1-6, with a tentative D call TRBD1 (6 bases). The V gene lost 1 base and the J gene lost 10 bases, with 23 bases spanning the gap. CDR1 is SGHTA and CDR2 is FQGNSA in the germline V gene. CDR3 size: 18 residues. CDR3 in DNA: TGTGCCAGCAGCTTAGTTCGGGGGGGCTTAAACAGCGGGTCACCCCTCCACTTT. This codes for CASSLVRGGLNSGSPLHF.

The J gene is TRBJ2-7, the V gene TRBV19; 7 positions match TRBD2. CDR3 length: 14 amino acids. CDR1 LNHDA and CDR2 SQIVND come from the germline V gene (reference sequence). Losses at the gene ends were 3 bases for V and 5 bases for J; bases not matched to a gene: 7. Here the CDR3 reads CASSILAGVHEQYF. The CDR3 DNA reads as TGTGCCAGTAGTATTTTGGCGGGAGTCCACGAGCAGTACTTC. Variable domain in full (rest from reference TRBV19 and TRBJ2-7): DGGITQSPKYLFRKEGQNVTLSCEQNLNHDAMYWYRQDPGQGLRLIYYSQIVNDFQKGDIAEGYSVSREKKESFPLTVTSAQKNPTAFYLCASSILAGVHEQYFGPGTRLTVT.

This clone was found once. V gene TRBV7-2 combines with J gene TRBJ1-4; 8 positions match TRBD1. This CDR3 has 15 residues. V dropped 5 bases and J dropped 8; count of bases not matched to a gene: 10. Germline V gives CDR1 SGHTA, CDR2 FQGNSA. The CDR3, as DNA: TGTGCCAGCAGCCTGTCAGGGGGCTCCGGGGAAAAACTGTTTTTT. Translating it yields CASSLSGGSGEKLFF.

Concerning this clone itself: A much larger clonotype is one base distant, so this may be a read error. This chain links TRBV2 with TRBJ2-1; 7 nucleotides match TRBD1. The CDR3 consists of 14 residues. Germline V gene data show CDR1 as SNHLY and CDR2 as FYNNEI. The V segment lost 7 bases and the J segment 1 base; nucleotides outside the gene matches: 4. The CDR3 coding sequence is TGTGCCAGCAAACCACAGGGGTCCTACAATGAGCAGTTCTTC. This codes for CASKPQGSYNEQFF.

J is TRBJ2-4 and V is TRBV13, with 7 nucleotides matching TRBD2. After removal of 1 base from V and 8 bases from J, the junction contained 8 bases not matched to a gene. Germline V CDR1 and CDR2: PRHDT, FYEKMQ (reference sequence). This CDR3 is 15 amino acids long. The CDR3 region is CASSLAGGGLDIQYF. The CDR3 DNA follows: TGTGCCAGCAGCTTAGCGGGAGGTGGTTTAGACATTCAGTACTTC.

This clone was seen just once. The chain uses TRBV27 and TRBJ1-2, with D maybe TRBD1 (6 bases). From germline, CDR1 is MNHEY and CDR2 SMNVEV (reference sequence). The V end was cut by 3 bases, the J end by 8 bases, with 10 bases between. The CDR3 is made up of 12 amino acids. The CDR3 region has the DNA TGTGCCAGCAGTTTGCAGGGGCAAGGCTACACCTTC. Translation: CASSLQGQGYTF.

This rearrangement joins TRBV4-3 to TRBJ2-3; 8 positions agree with TRBD2. CDR3 length equals 13 residues. Unmatched junction bases numbered 3, after V lost 0 bases and J lost 10 bases. Germline CDR1 and CDR2: LGHNA and YSLEER. The CDR3 DNA reads as TGCGCCAGCAGCCAAGATCGGGGGGGTGCGCAGTATTTT. Its protein product is CASSQDRGGAQYF.

The genes are TRBV28 and TRBJ2-7; D might be TRBD2 (7 bases). Germline V gene data show CDR1 as MDHEN and CDR2 as SYDVKM. Trimming shortened V by 4 bases and J by 6 bases, and 10 bases separated the two germline ends. CDR3 size: 12 residues. The CDR3 nucleotides are TGTGCCAGCAGTTCCGGGGGGCGCGAGCAGTACTTC. Protein product: CASSSGGREQYF.

This chain connects TRBV6-1 to TRBJ2-7; TRBD2 aligns across 7 bases. Trimming cost V 3 bases and J 2 bases; bases outside gene matches: 4. The germline gives CDR1 MNHNS, CDR2 SASEGT. The CDR3 consists of 14 residues. CDR3 residues: CASSDSGEAYEQYF. In DNA, the CDR3 is TGTGCCAGCAGTGACAGCGGGGAGGCCTACGAGCAGTACTTC.